This is a list of T cell receptor beta chains from one sample in a study of cytomegalovirus exposure and HLA in healthy donors. Here immunoSEQ multiplex PCR was the method, and the copy in TCRdb shows in-frame clones only, minus some. The repertoire holds about 130,000 clones, with 85% to 90% as singletons. Sequencing input: PBMCs. These receptors were obtained from a woman under 40 in good health and CMV-seropositive. The CDR3 runs from the conserved cysteine through the conserved F or W. The D gene is left open where the match is weak. The listing skips clone size in some rows; elsewhere it reads once, few, many or a size class.

d_gene	abundance	v_gene	j_gene	CDR3nt	CDR3aa
-	-	TRBV21-1	TRBJ2-7	TGTGCCAGCAGCAGTTTGAACAGGACTACCTACGAGCAGTACTTC	CASSSLNRTTYEQYF
-	-	TRBV4-1	TRBJ1-2	TGCGCCAGCAGCCACCCCGTGGAAAGAGGGGGCTACACCTTC	CASSHPVERGGYTF
TRBD1	-	TRBV23-1	TRBJ2-2	TGCGCCAGCAGTCAATCGAACAGGGGGCGCAACACCGGGGAGCTGTTTTTT	CASSQSNRGRNTGELFF
-	-	TRBV2	TRBJ2-7	TGTGCCAGCAGTGAAGGTGGAGGGGGGGGCGAGCAGTACTTC	CASSEGGGGGEQYF
TRBD2	-	TRBV28	TRBJ2-5	TGTGCCAGCAGTTTGGGGCTAGCGGGAGCAGAGACCCAGTACTTC	CASSLGLAGAETQYF
-	-	TRBV5-4	TRBJ1-6	TGTGCCAGCAGCCTAGACAAGGGACTAGGGGCCCATTCACCCCTCCACTTT	CASSLDKGLGAHSPLHF
-	-	TRBV5-1	TRBJ2-6	TGCGCCAGCCGCGAAAGGGGGTCTGGGGCCAACGTCCTGACTTTC	CASRERGSGANVLTF
TRBD1	-	TRBV29-1	TRBJ2-7	TGCAGCGTTCCGGGACAGGGGGGATACGAGCAGTACTTC	CSVPGQGGYEQYF
-	-	TRBV2	TRBJ2-7	TGTGCCAGCAAGATAGCCGCCGGCTTCTACGAGCAGTACTTC	CASKIAAGFYEQYF
TRBD2	-	TRBV6-6	TRBJ2-7	TGTGCCAGCAGTTCCTTAGCGGGAGGGCAGAACGAGCAGTACTTC	CASSSLAGGQNEQYF
-	-	TRBV19	TRBJ1-5	TGTGCCAGTAGTATAGTACACAGGAGCAATCAGCCCCAGCATTTT	CASSIVHRSNQPQHF
-	-	TRBV9	TRBJ2-2	TGTGCCAGCAGCGTCAACAATGTCGCCGGGGAGCTGTTTTTT	CASSVNNVAGELFF
TRBD1	-	TRBV10-2	TRBJ2-7	TGCGCCAGCAGTGAGGGGACAGCCTACGAGCAGTACTTC	CASSEGTAYEQYF
TRBD2	-	TRBV18	TRBJ2-7	TGTGCCAGCTCACCTGGACCGGGACTAGCCCCTTACGAGCAGTACTTC	CASSPGPGLAPYEQYF
TRBD1	-	TRBV28	TRBJ1-5	TGTGCCAGCAGCTACCCTGGGCCGACAGGGGGCGATCAGCCCCAGCATTTT	CASSYPGPTGGDQPQHF
TRBD1	-	TRBV6-6	TRBJ1-2	TGTGCCAGCATCAAGATGGACAGGAACTATGGCTACACCTTC	CASIKMDRNYGYTF
TRBD2	-	TRBV2	TRBJ2-1	TGTGCCAGCAGCCTTAGCGGGAGGGCATACAATGAGCAGTTCTTC	CASSLSGRAYNEQFF
-	once	TRBV28	TRBJ1-5	TGTGCCAGCAGTTTGCGGGGCCCGAATCAGCCCCAGCATTTT	CASSLRGPNQPQHF
-	-	TRBV12-5	TRBJ1-5	TGTGCTAGTGGGCCTGAGCACCTCCCAGGGGCGGACGATCAGCCCCAGCATTTT	CASGPEHLPGADDQPQHF
-	-	TRBV4-2	TRBJ2-5	TGTGCCAGCAGCTTCGGACAGAGCCAAGAGACCCAGTACTTC	CASSFGQSQETQYF
TRBD1	-	TRBV28	TRBJ1-6	TGTGCCAGCAGTTCGCCGGGACAGGGGGCTTATTCACCCCTCCACTTT	CASSSPGQGAYSPLHF
-	-	TRBV9	TRBJ2-5	TGTGCCAGCAGCCCGGGGTCCCTCCAGGAGACCCAGTACTTC	CASSPGSLQETQYF
-	-	TRBV5-4	TRBJ2-3	TGTGCCAGCAGCCAACAGAGTCCTCCGTATACGCAGTATTTT	CASSQQSPPYTQYF
-	-	TRBV7-3	TRBJ2-2	TGTGCCAGCAGCTTAATCCCGGGATTCGCGAACACCGGGGAGCTGTTTTTT	CASSLIPGFANTGELFF
-	-	TRBV5-1	TRBJ2-3	TGCGCCAGCTCAATCTTTCCCGGGGGAGATACGCAGTATTTT	CASSIFPGGDTQYF
-	-	TRBV29-1	TRBJ2-5	TGCAGCGTTTGGACTTCCCAAGAGACCCAGTACTTC	CSVWTSQETQYF
TRBD1	-	TRBV28	TRBJ1-5	TGTGCCAGCAGTCCATTATACAGGGGGTATGGCAATCAGCCCCAGCATTTT	CASSPLYRGYGNQPQHF
-	-	TRBV7-2	TRBJ1-1	TGTGCCAGCAGCTTAAATGCTTACGGGTTGAACACTGAAGCTTTCTTT	CASSLNAYGLNTEAFF
-	-	TRBV5-1	TRBJ1-4	TGCGCCAGCAGCACGGATCCACGGGGGGAGATTGAAAAACTGTTTTTT	CASSTDPRGEIEKLFF
-	-	TRBV2	TRBJ1-1	TGTGCCAGCAGTTATACAGTTAACACTGAAGCTTTCTTT	CASSYTVNTEAFF
-	once	TRBV6-6	TRBJ2-5	TGTGCCAGCAGGCCCTATACTAGTATCGAGACCCAGTACTTC	CASRPYTSIETQYF
TRBD1	-	TRBV7-3	TRBJ2-1	TGTGCCAGCAGCTTCCCGGGCAGGGGGCACAATGAGCAGTTCTTC	CASSFPGRGHNEQFF
TRBD1	-	TRBV5-1	TRBJ2-7	TGCGCCAGCAGCTTCTGGACAGGGGGCGTGTACGAGCAGTACTTC	CASSFWTGGVYEQYF
-	-	TRBV7-9	TRBJ2-5	TGTGCCAGCAGCTTAGGTCGCGGCGACAGTACTCAAGAGACCCAGTACTTC	CASSLGRGDSTQETQYF
TRBD2	-	TRBV28	TRBJ2-7	TGTGCCAGCAAACGCCCCGGGACTACGCAAATGGAGCAGTACTTC	CASKRPGTTQMEQYF
-	-	TRBV27	TRBJ2-3	TGTGCCAGCACAGCCGGGACTCAGCCCACAGATACGCAGTATTTT	CASTAGTQPTDTQYF
-	-	TRBV27	TRBJ2-1	TGTGCCAGCAGTTTTACGACTACAAATGAGCAGTTCTTC	CASSFTTTNEQFF
TRBD1	once	TRBV7-9	TRBJ2-5	TGTGCCAGCAGCTCTAGGGGGCGAGAGACCCAGTACTTC	CASSSRGRETQYF
-	-	TRBV10-2	TRBJ2-7	TGCGCCAGCAGTGAGTCAGGTTGGACAGCGGCCTCCTACGAGCAGTACTTC	CASSESGWTAASYEQYF
-	few	TRBV6-6	TRBJ2-3	TGTGCCAGCCGAACAGTAACAGATACGCAGTATTTT	CASRTVTDTQYF
-	once	TRBV2	TRBJ2-2	TGTGCCAGCAGTCCACCGTTGCTAGGCACCGGGGAGCTGTTTTTT	CASSPPLLGTGELFF
TRBD2	-	TRBV5-1	TRBJ2-7	TGCGCCAGCAGCCCTGGGACTAGCGGCCACGAGCAGTACTTC	CASSPGTSGHEQYF
TRBD2	-	TRBV2	TRBJ2-5	TGTGCCAGCAGTGAGGTACGGCGGGGGGAAGAGACCCAGTACTTC	CASSEVRRGEETQYF
-	-	TRBV6-5	TRBJ1-2	TGTGCCAGCAGTTACGGCCAGAACTATGGCTACACCTTC	CASSYGQNYGYTF
-	-	TRBV12-5	TRBJ2-7	TGTGCTAGTGGTTTGTTCCGGGCCCTCCCCCCTCTAGCGCAAAGCTCCTACGAGCAGTACTTC	CASGLFRALPPLAQSSYEQYF
TRBD1	few	TRBV7-2	TRBJ2-7	TGTGCCAGCAGCTTATTGGACAGGTTTAACTACGAGCAGTACTTC	CASSLLDRFNYEQYF
-	once	TRBV5-6	TRBJ1-1	TGTGCCAGCACCCAAGGGGGACGCCCGAACACTGAAGCTTTCTTT	CASTQGGRPNTEAFF
TRBD2	-	TRBV27	TRBJ2-5	TGTGCCAGCAGTAACCGACTAGCGGGAGGGAAAGAGACCCAGTACTTC	CASSNRLAGGKETQYF
-	-	TRBV2	TRBJ1-5	TGTGCCAGCAGTGAATGGGGAGATAGCAATCAGCCCCAGCATTTT	CASSEWGDSNQPQHF
TRBD1	-	TRBV6-5	TRBJ1-1	TGTGCCAGCAGTCTACACAGGGGGCGAAGGACTGAAGCTTTCTTT	CASSLHRGRRTEAFF
-	once	TRBV19	TRBJ1-1	TGTGCCAGTAGTAGGGTGGCCGGAGTCACTGAAGCTTTCTTT	CASSRVAGVTEAFF
TRBD2	-	TRBV2	TRBJ2-7	TGTGCCGTCCCGACTAGCGAGAACTCCTACGAGCAGTACTTC	CAVPTSENSYEQYF
-	-	TRBV5-1	TRBJ1-5	TGCGCCAGCAGCCCCGGACTCATCCTGGGGAGCAATCAGCCCCAGCATTTT	CASSPGLILGSNQPQHF
TRBD1	-	TRBV5-1	TRBJ1-5	TGCGCCAGCAGCGAAAATCCGGGCGACAGGGGGCTAGGTCAGCCCCAGCATTTT	CASSENPGDRGLGQPQHF
TRBD2	-	TRBV2	TRBJ2-5	TGTGCCATCCCGGGAGGGCCTAGCGGGGGGCCGAGGGAGACCCAGTACTTC	CAIPGGPSGGPRETQYF
-	once	TRBV5-1	TRBJ1-4	TGCGCCAGCAGCTTGGAGGGGCGGCGGAATGAAAAACTGTTTTTT	CASSLEGRRNEKLFF
TRBD2	-	TRBV29-1	TRBJ2-3	TGCAGCGCCTCCTCCGCGGGAGCCAGCACAGATACGCAGTATTTT	CSASSAGASTDTQYF
TRBD1	-	TRBV7-2	TRBJ2-7	TGTGCCAGCAGCTCTGACCCGGACAGGGCGGCTTACTTC	CASSSDPDRAAYF